This T cell receptor (beta chain) originates from a study of shared clonotypes between healthy human individuals. Study-level background: A donor's plate count was three for CD4 naive and three for CD4 memory; CD8 naive had two and CD8 memory one.

The sorted-subset replicate PCRs were given roughly 200 ng DNA, which is about 29,000 T cell genomes. Data came from immunoSEQ multiplex PCR; TCRdb stores just in-frame clones and leaves some out. This sample has 800,000 or so clones, with just over 95% found just once. To note about this clone: As yet, its antigen is unknown.

Naive CD8 cells lacked CD45RO and underwent positive selection for CCR7, leaving out terminally differentiated effector memory CD45RA+ cells. Germline CDR1 reads SEHNR; CDR2 reads FQNEAQ (reference sequence). V was cut by 7 bases and J by 3 bases, with 13 bases left in between. This CDR3 region has 13 residues. Study results and limitations: Among a few donors, roughly 5% of naive CD4 clonotypes were found in common.

The V call is TRBV7-9, the J call TRBJ2-7; D gene ambiguous. Sequenced sample: naive CD8+ T cells sorted from blood. The TCR comes from a man aged 25 to 40 in good health. The CDR3 here is CASTQPGDYEQYF. Here the CDR3 DNA reads TGTGCCAGCACCCAGCCTGGGGACTACGAGCAGTACTTC.